The table lists the clone carrying this TCR beta chain with a count of one. The data derive from a study of blood T cell repertoires in COVID-19. Looking at the study overall: Both acute and convalescent COVID-19 samples were obtained from the United States, Italy and Spain. The cDNA or gDNA used as material had been derived from T cells, B-cell-depleted T cells, or PBMCs.

Study processing details: The authors estimated nucleated cell counts from reference gene primer amplification. Assay: immunoSEQ multiplex PCR; the TCRdb copy retains only in-frame clones and omits some. The D gene and trimming were derived from the DNA, and the V and J assignments and clone size from that table. Among 80,000 or so clones, about 85% were seen once, and the ten largest hold around 9%. This TCR was recovered from a human donor in a cohort sampled during active COVID-19. Sequencing used peripheral blood.

CDR3 nucleotide sequence: TGTGCCAGCAGCCTGGTTGGGACAGGGGCCCTGGAGACCCAGTACTTC. This encodes CASSLVGTGALETQYF. The rearrangement links TRBV5-4 to TRBJ2-5; 10 bases are a match to TRBD1. The CDR3 has 16 residues. The germline gives CDR1 SGHNT, CDR2 YYREEE (reference sequence). The V segment lost 4 bases and the J segment 5 bases; nucleotides outside the gene matches: 11.